Here is one TCR beta chain with its context. Other nucleotide sequences from this sample produce the same CDR3. In the original workflow: Counts of nucleated cells, estimated from reference gene primer amplification, were obtained. The data were produced by immunoSEQ multiplex PCR, yet TCRdb's version contains in-frame clones alone and is incomplete. V, J and clone size were drawn from that table, and D and trimming were deduced from the DNA. Of roughly 43,000 clones listed, approximately 85% are singletons. The length of the CDR3 is 16 residues. The J segment lost 2 bases and the V segment lost 4 bases, leaving 9 bases of the junction unmatched. CDR1 is SGDLS, CDR2 YYNGEE, per germline. The record originates from a study of blood T cell repertoires in COVID-19. Turning to the study itself: From the United States, Italy and Spain came samples of acute and convalescent COVID-19.

The specimen sequenced was peripheral blood. The sequence was collected from a human donor in a cohort sampled during active COVID-19. The chain is built from TRBV9 and TRBJ2-1; 7 bases map to TRBD2. The CDR3 DNA sequence: TGTGCCAGCAGCCCGGGACTAAGCGGGGCCTACAATGAGCAGTTCTTC. Its translation is CASSPGLSGAYNEQFF.